The 15 T cell receptor beta chains below come from one sample, sequenced in a study of T cell responses to AZD1222 COVID-19 vaccine. Clones were read by immunoSEQ multiplex PCR, and TCRdb kept only the in-frame ones, dropping some. The sample lists roughly 190,000 clones, 85% to 95% seen once, with roughly 3.8% in the top ten. The source was peripheral blood, collected on day 0 of AZD1222 vaccination. All receptors come from an adult in good health.

CDR3 in DNA: TGTGCCAGCTCACCACGGGCTAATGAAAAACTGTTTTTT. This encodes CASSPRANEKLFF. The chain couples TRBV18 to TRBJ1-4; D call uncertain. CDR1 KGHSH and CDR2 LQKENI come from the germline V gene. CDR3 length equals 13 residues. V lost 1 base, J lost 3 bases, and 3 bases lay in between.

The sample holds one count of this clone. This chain links TRBV10-3 with TRBJ1-1, with TRBD1 matching 8 bases. V was clipped by 6 bases and J by 7 bases; unmatched bases: 1. CDR1 and CDR2 from the germline V gene are ENHRY and SYGVKD. The CDR3 is 11 amino acids. In DNA form, the CDR3 reads TGTGCCATCAGCGGACAGGGTGAAGCTTTCTTT. It encodes CAISGQGEAFF.

This clone appeared once. The V and J genes are TRBV7-2 and TRBJ1-2, with TRBD1 as a possible D gene (5 bases). V was shortened by 2 bases and J by 6 bases, with 10 bases between the two germline ends. Per germline, CDR1 SGHTA and CDR2 FQGNSA. This CDR3 spans 13 amino acids. The chain's CDR3 is CASSLMTANGYTF. The DNA for the CDR3 is TGTGCCAGCAGCTTAATGACAGCAAATGGCTACACCTTC.

The rearrangement uses TRBV15 and TRBJ2-2, with D possibly being TRBD1 (6 bases). This CDR3 region has 20 residues. The germline CDR1 and CDR2 sequences are LNHNV and YYDKDF (reference sequence). V was pared by 5 bases and J by 0 bases, with 25 bases between. This CDR3 reads CATSRRNPGHSAANTGELFF. In nucleotides, the CDR3 is TGTGCCACCAGCCGAAGAAACCCGGGACACTCAGCCGCGAACACCGGGGAGCTGTTTTTT. The full variable domain, in which reference TRBV15 and TRBJ2-2 provide the parts outside the CDR3, is DAMVIQNPRYQVTQFGKPVTLSCSQTLNHNVMYWYQQKSSQAPKLLFHYYDKDFNNEADTPDNFQSRRPNTSFCFLDIRSPGLGDTAMYLCATSRRNPGHSAANTGELFFGEGSRLTVL.

This chain connects TRBV27 to TRBJ2-1, with a weak D call TRBD2 (6 bases). This CDR3 contains 17 residues. Germline CDR1 reads MNHEY; CDR2 reads SMNVEV (reference sequence). V lost 7 bases and J lost 0, with 19 bases in between. The CDR3 loop is CASKRSGLQSSYNEQFF. The CDR3 bases are TGTGCCAGCAAGCGCAGCGGGCTTCAAAGCTCCTACAATGAGCAGTTCTTC.

V gene TRBV5-8 combines with J gene TRBJ2-7; D ambiguous. V was trimmed by 0 bases and J by 2 bases, leaving 6 bases between them. From germline, CDR1 is SGHTS and CDR2 YDEGEE. The CDR3 runs to 13 residues. CDR3 sequence reads: CASSLEQPYEQYF. DNA for the CDR3: TGTGCCAGCAGCTTGGAACAGCCCTACGAGCAGTACTTC.

The rearrangement joins TRBV27 to TRBJ1-1; 8 nucleotides align to TRBD1. V lost 10 bases, J lost 4 bases, and 8 bases stayed unmatched. The germline V gene encodes CDR1 MNHEY and CDR2 SMNVEV (reference sequence). CDR3 length: 13 residues. CDR3 DNA sequence: TGTGCCACCAAGGGACAGGCGTTCACTGAAGCTTTCTTT. Translated, it gives CATKGQAFTEAFF.

This sequence joins TRBV12-3 or TRBV12-4 and TRBJ1-2; D not resolved. Trimming cost V 0 bases and J 8 bases, with 7 bases left between them. This CDR3 is built from 12 residues. The CDR3 loop is CASSLATKGYTF. The CDR3 region has the DNA TGTGCCAGCAGTTTAGCAACTAAGGGCTACACCTTC.

The chain carries TRBV5-4 and TRBJ2-2; 7 bases match TRBD1. Germline CDR1 is SGHNT and CDR2 is YYREEE (reference sequence). The V gene end was trimmed by 0 bases and the J gene end by 6 bases; junction bases not matched to a gene: 5. The CDR3 is made up of 15 amino acids. CDR3 in amino acids: CASSLGGGVPGELFF. CDR3 bases: TGTGCCAGCAGCTTGGGAGGGGGCGTCCCCGGGGAGCTGTTTTTT.

The chain links TRBV27 to TRBJ1-5, with no clear D. Germline CDR1 and CDR2: MNHEY and SMNVEV (reference sequence). This CDR3 is 13 amino acids long. The germline V and J ends were trimmed by 2 bases and 10 bases, with 12 bases remaining between them. The CDR3 sequence is CASSLAFQQPQHF. For the CDR3, the DNA is TGTGCCAGCAGTTTAGCTTTTCAGCAACCCCAGCATTTT.

The chain recombines TRBV15 with TRBJ1-1; D uncertain. This CDR3 has 14 amino acids. V lost 0 bases and J 4 bases, leaving 9 bases between the germline ends. Germline V gives CDR1 LNHNV, CDR2 YYDKDF (reference sequence). The CDR3 sequence is CATSRDNFATEAFF. As DNA, the CDR3 is TGTGCCACCAGCAGAGATAATTTCGCCACTGAAGCTTTCTTT.

The rearrangement joins TRBV1 to TRBJ1-2. TRBV1 constitutes a pseudogene. CDR3 size: 15 residues. In DNA form, the CDR3 reads TGCACCAGCAGCCAGCTTGGAACGCAAATCTATGGCTACACCTTC. This translates into CTSSQLGTQIYGYTF.

The chain has TRBV29-1 and TRBJ2-1; TRBD2 matches at 8 bases. The CDR3 is made up of 17 amino acids. CDR1 is SQVTM, CDR2 ANQGSEA, per germline. V lost 1 base and J lost 2; bases outside the gene matches: 10. The CDR3 protein is CSVEAPASGPTYNEQFF. Written as DNA, the CDR3 is TGCAGCGTTGAAGCCCCGGCTAGCGGGCCAACCTACAATGAGCAGTTCTTC.

The chain is built from TRBV7-9 and TRBJ1-4; the match to TRBD1 covers 9 bases. V lost 5 bases and J lost 2; bases outside the gene matches: 15. The CDR3 is 19 residues long. Germline V gene data show CDR1 as SEHNR and CDR2 as FQNEAQ (reference sequence). The CDR3 loop is CASSPRDRAVGTTNEKLFF. Here the CDR3 DNA reads TGTGCCAGCAGCCCGAGGGACAGGGCGGTTGGAACCACTAATGAAAAACTGTTTTTT.

The rearrangement links TRBV5-1 to TRBJ2-5; D gene unclear. V was shortened by 0 bases and J by 0 bases, with 6 bases between the two germline ends. From germline, CDR1 is SGHRS and CDR2 YFSETQ. The length of the CDR3 is 14 residues. The CDR3 loop reads CASSLVQYQETQYF. The CDR3 nucleotides read TGCGCCAGCAGCTTGGTACAGTACCAAGAGACCCAGTACTTC. Using reference TRBV5-1 and TRBJ2-5 for the parts outside the CDR3, the full variable domain is KAGVTQTPRYLIKTRGQQVTLSCSPISGHRSVSWYQQTPGQGLQFLFEYFSETQRNKGNFPGRFSGRQFSNSRSEMNVSTLELGDSALYLCASSLVQYQETQYFGPGTRLLVL.